The sequence of this TCR beta chain was determined in a study of immune heterogeneity within non-small cell lung tumors. Study results and caveats: The study found high-frequency T-cell receptor beta clonotypes largely distinct between individual patients. Each patient's tumor sites shared recurring identical dominant CDR3 beta clonotypes, and individual sites also carried their own high-frequency clones.

Template input was genomic DNA from bulk tumor (600 ng per sample). Several biopsies per primary tumor, spaced far apart, were taken during surgery. Surgery that was curative in intent was performed on patients with untreated, newly diagnosed non-small cell lung cancer. All donors had received a new diagnosis of non-small cell lung cancer and were undergoing surgery with curative intent. In germline, CDR1 is MGHDK, CDR2 SYGVNS. The CDR3 totals 15 residues. Germline trimming cut 6 bases from V and 7 bases from J; bases unmatched to any gene: 10. As to this clonotype: No antigen is known for it.

Using 32 V and 13 J primers, multiplex PCR amplified TCR beta CDR3. TCRdb re-analysed the multiplex PCR reads in MiXCR, keeping a single row per CDR3 protein. The sample has about 2,100 distinct CDR3 sequences, approximately 25% seen once. The receptor's source is a man between 60 and 75 years old with non-small cell lung cancer. The chain combines TRBV25-1 with TRBJ2-1, with 9 bases fitting TRBD2. The sequencing input was lung tumor tissue. DNA of the CDR3: TGTGCCAGCAGCCTAATACCAAGCGGGAGGAATGAGCAGTTCTTC. Translated: CASSLIPSGRNEQFF.